The clone carrying this TCR beta chain came up many times. Its antigen is not known. Sequence at one end of the junction differs from germline and may be a read error. Time point specified: newly diagnosed GD, antithyroid drugs for less than 3 months. The TCR library used RNA extracted from PBMCs. Germline-derived CDR1 and CDR2 are SEHNR and FQNEAQ (reference sequence). The CDR3 loop spans 11 amino acids. To make TCR beta libraries, researchers used iRepertoire HTBI primers and Arm-PCR of CDR3 regions. TCRdb redid the calling of the multiplex PCR reads with MiXCR, one entry per CDR3 protein. Of some 450,000 distinct CDR3 sequences listed, about 16% are singletons. This record comes from a study of regulatory T cells in long-lasting Graves disease. Whole-study findings and limits: TRBV28 was favored in persistent disease, as were TRBJ1-2 and TRBJ2-5.

The same sample was also studied in work on T cells in Graves' hyperthyroidism and ophthalmopathy. That source adds: Absent ophthalmopathy progression within 18 months defined stable Graves' hyperthyroidism. In patients aged 18 to 65, hyperthyroidism was newly diagnosed, with duration under 2 months. The primer set for the first-round RT-PCR of the TCR CDR3 was HTBI.

The source is a woman aged 25 to 39 with Graves disease. The material was peripheral blood mononuclear cells (PBMCs), obtained at new diagnosis, from a patient treated with antithyroid drugs. The chain has TRBV7-9 and TRBJ2-1, with no clear D. The DNA for the CDR3 is TGTGCCAGCAGCTTAAGACCAACTCTTAACTTC. It is translated as CASSLRPTLNF.